This TCR beta chain was sequenced during a study of identical twins (dated by TCRdb to the mid-2010s). Concerning the study at large: To test whether fetal clonotypes persist, this study deep-sequenced TCR alpha and beta repertoires from monozygotic twins, from unrelated adults of various ages, and from cord blood. To rule out contamination, the twin experiments were replicated at different times with different library preparation protocols. What the research found in general, with its limitations: Because the same donors could not be followed over many years, conclusions were based on cross-sectional statistical analysis. A weaker excess of twin sharing was found in beta out-of-frame sequences because the signal-to-noise ratio was lowered by fewer shared sequences. Fewer insertions were carried by abundant cord blood beta clonotypes, a similar but weaker trend appeared in young adult naive repertoires, and no such trend appeared in memory repertoires. Recombination models systematically underestimated out-of-frame TCR alpha sharing in monozygotic twins but agreed with sharing between unrelated individuals. Invariant T cells such as MAIT and iNKT could partly confound zero-insertion analyses, although diverse VJ usage argued against such confounding for most clonotypes. Compared with coincidental sharing between unrelated individuals, an excess of low generation-probability sequences was observed among out-of-frame TCR alpha sequences shared between twins.

Every donor was a healthy Caucasian. Three unrelated non-twin adults were additionally sequenced: a male aged 18 to 29, a male aged 50 to 60 and a female aged 50 to 60. Miltenyi CD45RO+ enrichment and human naive T-cell isolation kits were used to isolate memory (CD45RO+) and naive T cells from PBMC. Remarks on this clonotype: The target of this receptor is not known. No per-base quality is available; no much larger clone lies one base away.

The library was generated by 5' RACE. These reads were obtained on an Illumina HiSeq 2000. A universal primer binding site was added through template switching, and the final cDNA carried a unique molecular identifier so that TCR cDNA molecules could be counted accurately. Specific primers in the conserved constant-segment region were used to synthesize first-strand cDNA for the TCR alpha and beta chains. Each cDNA library was double barcoded, with a SMART-Mk sample barcode plus Illumina barcodes, to control for contamination. Two successive PCR steps introduced TruSeq adapter sequences along with Illumina sample barcodes. Sequencing of the TCR alpha and beta cDNA libraries was done on the Illumina HiSeq platform using custom primers. The study's own analysis went as follows. MiGEC was used to process raw reads and extract unique molecular identifiers, and MiXCR was used to find CDR3 positions. Recombination models were inferred per individual with the repgenHMM and IGoR tools using an EM algorithm. Shared clonotype analysis was performed with the tcR package in R, normalizing sharing by the product of cloneset sizes. Out-of-frame nonproductive sequences were analyzed to study raw recombination free of thymic and clonal selection effects. TCRdb handled the public reads itself, with Q25 trimming in fastp and clone calling in MiXCR, and kept productive beta chains. Rows merge per CDR3 protein into single entries with the most common DNA and genes. Here the V and J calls rest on TCRdb's processing, not on the authors' analysis. In all, the sample holds around 670,000 distinct CDR3 sequences, and 5.5% to 6.5% of those were seen once. 1.5% to 2% of the sample is taken by the ten largest.

The CDR3 holds 14 amino acids from the cysteine to the phenylalanine. Left in the record is the CDR3 DNA by itself, 42 bases read in frame from the first base. The junction shows trimming of 4 bases on V and 0 bases on J, plus 12 bases between the germline ends. As encoded in the germline V gene, CDR1 is SQVTM while CDR2 is ANQGSEA. Sequencing was carried out using naive T cells sorted from blood. The sample's cell subset or site label, decoded: cells isolated with a human naive T-cell isolation kit. The chain is assembled from TRBV29-1 and TRBJ1-1; matching of 6 bases hints at TRBD1 as the D gene. The TCR comes from a man in his late teens or twenties in good health. The DNA sequence reads TGCAGCGTTGTGCGCACAGGGATGAACACTGAAGCTTTCTTT. This is translated as CSVVRTGMNTEAFF.